A single sample is the source of the 6 T cell receptor beta chains below, sequenced in a study of blood T cells in healthy people across ages. Primers used in a second PCR of roughly 6 to 11 cycles were a sample-barcoded 5' primer and a J-beta primer mix. Using its own MiXCR run on the 5' RACE reads, TCRdb lists one record per CDR3 protein. The profile shows approximately 800,000 distinct CDR3 sequences, 58% of them singletons. The sequencing input was blood. Receptors were obtained from a man aged 25 to 40 in good health.

This clonotype was detected only a few times. This chain links TRBV7-2 with TRBJ2-4; D is unclear. The J call may be in error: the DNA end matches TRBJ2-7 better. The CDR3 has 14 residues. The germline gives CDR1 SGHTA, CDR2 FQGNSA. The CDR3 DNA follows: TGTGCCAGCAGCTTAAGCGCTCTCTCCTACGAGCAGTACTTC. Translated: CASSLSALSYEQYF.

This chain uses TRBV7-8 with TRBJ2-1; either TRBD1 or TRBD2 may fit D (6 bases each). Germline-derived CDR1 and CDR2 are SGHVS and FQNEAQ. CDR3 length equals 15 residues. V lost 6 bases and J lost 3, with 15 bases in between. CDR3 nucleotides: TGTGCCAGCAGATCTAGGGGGGTTCTCTACAATGAGCAGTTCTTC. It specifies CASRSRGVLYNEQFF.

The CDR3 DNA sequence: TGCAGTCTTGGATCTAGCACAGATACGCAGTATTTT. Its protein is CSLGSSTDTQYF. The chain joins TRBV29-1 to TRBJ2-3; no clear D. Germline-derived CDR1 and CDR2 are SQVTM and ANQGSEA. The CDR3 is made up of 12 amino acids.

This clonotype came up a few times. The rearrangement uses TRBV12-3 or TRBV12-4 and TRBJ2-5, with D tentatively TRBD2 (6 bases). Between the trimmed V and J ends, which lost 5 bases and 0 bases, there was a span of 16 bases. The CDR3 length is 16 residues. The CDR3 loop reads CASSALSRGYQETQYF. The CDR3 DNA follows: TGTGCCAGCAGTGCCCTTTCCCGGGGGTACCAAGAGACCCAGTACTTC.

This chain links TRBV25-1 with TRBJ1-2, with D tentatively TRBD1 (6 bases). V lost 8 bases and J 8 bases, leaving 18 bases between the germline ends. Germline V gene data show CDR1 as MGHDK and CDR2 as SYGVNS. The CDR3 is 13 residues long. As DNA, the CDR3 is TGTGCCAGCGAGGCCACAGGGAAGAGCGGCTACACCTTC. This gives the protein CASEATGKSGYTF.

The chain combines TRBV13 with TRBJ2-7; 7 bases match TRBD1. V shed 6 bases and J 3 bases; nucleotides not matched to a gene: 11. The CDR3 is 15 amino acids. Germline V gene data show CDR1 as PRHDT and CDR2 as FYEKMQ (reference sequence). The CDR3 loop reads CASRRLRDSLYEQYF. In nucleotides, the CDR3 is TGTGCCAGCAGGCGCCTCCGGGACAGCCTCTACGAGCAGTACTTC.